These T cell receptor beta chains were read from a single sample in a study of follicular helper T cells after annual influenza vaccination. Clones were read by immunoSEQ multiplex PCR, and TCRdb kept only the in-frame ones, dropping some. In the table there are over a thousand clones, around 86% of which are singletons. The material sequenced was CXCR5+ CD38- circulating T follicular helper cells from blood, taken 7 days after influenza vaccination. The receptors were gathered from an adult who received the influenza vaccine. The CDR3 runs from the conserved cysteine through the conserved F or W. A D gene is named only where the DNA matches it firmly. The size field is filled for only some rows; it gives once, few, many or a size class.

j_gene	d_gene	abundance	v_gene	CDR3aa	CDR3nt
TRBJ1-5	.	.	TRBV7-2	CASSLAGAGKPQHF	TGTGCCAGCAGCTTAGCAGGGGCCGGGAAGCCCCAGCATTTT
TRBJ2-1	TRBD2	.	TRBV7-3	CASSLTGTSGSNEQFF	TGTGCCAGCAGCTTAACCGGGACTAGCGGGAGCAATGAGCAGTTCTTC
TRBJ2-5	.	.	TRBV28	CASSGLTRYQEAQYF	TGTGCCAGCAGTGGACTTACTAGGTACCAAGAGGCCCAGTACTTC
TRBJ1-1	TRBD1	few	TRBV10-3	CAIRASGQQQNTEAFF	TGTGCCATCAGGGCTTCGGGACAGCAACAGAACACTGAAGCTTTCTTT
TRBJ1-1	.	.	TRBV7-6	CASSLVGGRVNTEAFF	TGTGCCAGCAGCTTAGTAGGGGGGAGGGTAAACACTGAAGCTTTCTTT
TRBJ1-1	.	.	TRBV2	CASSELTALITEAFF	TGTGCCAGCAGTGAATTGACAGCCCTGATAACTGAAGCTTTCTTT
TRBJ2-3	TRBD2	.	TRBV5-1	CASSLGTSGGADTQYF	TGCGCCAGCAGCCTTGGGACTAGCGGGGGGGCAGATACGCAGTATTTT
TRBJ1-4	.	.	TRBV2	CASSPGRNNEKLFF	TGTGCCAGCAGTCCGGGACGGAATAATGAAAAACTGTTTTTT
TRBJ1-6	.	.	TRBV6-5	CASSRSRGNSPLHF	TGTGCCAGCAGTCGGTCCCGCGGTAATTCACCCCTCCACTTT
TRBJ1-2	.	.	TRBV6-1	CASSEGQGFGYTF	TGTGCCAGCAGTGAAGGGCAGGGGTTCGGCTACACCTTC
TRBJ2-1	.	once	TRBV6-5	CASSPRTTSNRKQFF	TGTGCCAGCAGTCCCCGGACGACCTCTAACAGGAAGCAGTTCTTC
TRBJ1-1	.	.	TRBV5-1	CASSLRGVDTEAFF	TGCGCCAGCAGCTTGAGGGGAGTAGACACTGAAGCTTTCTTT
TRBJ2-5	TRBD1	once	TRBV30	CAWSKGTGLETQYF	TGTGCCTGGAGTAAAGGGACAGGTTTAGAGACCCAGTACTTC